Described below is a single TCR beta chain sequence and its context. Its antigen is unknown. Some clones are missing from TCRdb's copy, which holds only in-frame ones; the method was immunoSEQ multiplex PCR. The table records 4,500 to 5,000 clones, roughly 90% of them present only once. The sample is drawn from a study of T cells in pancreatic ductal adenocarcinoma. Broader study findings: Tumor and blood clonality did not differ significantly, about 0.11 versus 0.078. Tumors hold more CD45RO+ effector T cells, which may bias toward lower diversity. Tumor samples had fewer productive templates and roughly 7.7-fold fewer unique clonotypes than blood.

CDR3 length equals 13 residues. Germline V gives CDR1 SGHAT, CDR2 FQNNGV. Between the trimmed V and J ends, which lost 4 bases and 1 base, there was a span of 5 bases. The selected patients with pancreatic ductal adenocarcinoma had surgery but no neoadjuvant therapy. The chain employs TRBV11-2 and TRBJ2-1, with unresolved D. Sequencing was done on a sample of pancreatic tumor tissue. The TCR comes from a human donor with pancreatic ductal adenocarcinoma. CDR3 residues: CASSSGSYNEQFF. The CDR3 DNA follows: TGTGCCAGCAGCTCCGGATCCTACAATGAGCAGTTCTTC. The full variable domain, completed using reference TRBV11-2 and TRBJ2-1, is EAGVAQSPRYKIIEKRQSVAFWCNPISGHATLYWYQQILGQGPKLLIQFQNNGVVDDSQLPKDRFSAERLKGVDSTLKIQPAKLEDSAVYLCASSSGSYNEQFFGPGTRLTVL.